This T cell receptor (beta chain) was identified in a study of T cell repertoires in cytomegalovirus infection. Across the study: As its CMV epitopes, the study selected recently identified HLA-C-restricted and well-studied HLA-B-restricted targets. Public TCR beta signatures were indicative of both CMV infection and a matching HLA type. Overall study results and limits: In two of eight donors, the top clonotype was HLA-C-restricted CMV-specific.

The CDR3 spans 22 residues. Germline V gene sequence: CDR1 MNHEY, CDR2 SVGEGT. Unmatched junction bases numbered 19, after V lost 3 bases and J lost 1 base. TCRdb fed the reads into MiXCR, producing one record per CDR3 protein. The table records 340,000 or so distinct CDR3 sequences, approximately 25% of them present only once. To note about this clonotype: The antigen remains undetermined.

Sequencing used cultured PBMCs, obtained from culture after CMV antigen stimulation. The TCR comes from a human donor in good health (CMV status not recorded). Some clones in this sample may be carry-over from other donors' samples. The chain uses TRBV6-2 or TRBV6-3 and TRBJ2-1; 12 positions agree with TRBD2. CDR3 protein: CASSYRTDLSSGRARSYNEQFF. The CDR3 nucleotides are TGTGCCAGCAGTTATCGGACAGACCTTTCTAGCGGGAGGGCCCGGTCCTACAATGAGCAGTTCTTC.